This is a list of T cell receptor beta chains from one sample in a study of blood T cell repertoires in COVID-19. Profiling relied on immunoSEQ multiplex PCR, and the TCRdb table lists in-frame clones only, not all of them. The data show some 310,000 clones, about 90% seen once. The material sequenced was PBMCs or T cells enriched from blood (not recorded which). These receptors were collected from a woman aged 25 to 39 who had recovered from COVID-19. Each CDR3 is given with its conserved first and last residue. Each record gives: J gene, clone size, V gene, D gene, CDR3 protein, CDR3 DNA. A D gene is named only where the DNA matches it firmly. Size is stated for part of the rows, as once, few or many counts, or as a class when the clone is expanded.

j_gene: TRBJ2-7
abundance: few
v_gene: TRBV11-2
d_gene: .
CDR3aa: CASTKAGSLEQYF
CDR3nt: TGTGCCAGCACTAAGGCGGGGTCCTTGGAGCAGTACTTC

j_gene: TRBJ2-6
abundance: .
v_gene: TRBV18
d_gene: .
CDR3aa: CASSLGLTSGANVLTF
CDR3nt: TGTGCCAGCTCACTCGGACTGACCTCTGGGGCCAACGTCCTGACTTTC

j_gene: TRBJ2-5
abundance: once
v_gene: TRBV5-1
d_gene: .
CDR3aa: CASSLADPGQETQYF
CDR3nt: TGCGCCAGCAGCTTGGCCGACCCCGGGCAAGAGACCCAGTACTTC

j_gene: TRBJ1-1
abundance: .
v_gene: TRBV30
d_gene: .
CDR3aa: CAWSLNMNTEAFF
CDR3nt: TGTGCCTGGAGCCTAAATATGAACACTGAAGCTTTCTTT

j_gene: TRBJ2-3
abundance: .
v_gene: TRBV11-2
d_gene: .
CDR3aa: CASSLDPDRAHTDTQYF
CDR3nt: TGTGCCAGCAGCTTAGATCCCGACAGAGCACACACAGATACGCAGTATTTT

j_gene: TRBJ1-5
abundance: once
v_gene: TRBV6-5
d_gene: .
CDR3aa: CASSRGQHNQPQHF
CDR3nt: TGTGCCAGCAGCCGCGGACAGCACAATCAGCCCCAGCATTTT

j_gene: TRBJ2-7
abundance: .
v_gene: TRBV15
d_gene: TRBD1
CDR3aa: CATSVGQGSYEQYF
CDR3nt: TGTGCCACCAGCGTGGGACAGGGGTCCTACGAGCAGTACTTC

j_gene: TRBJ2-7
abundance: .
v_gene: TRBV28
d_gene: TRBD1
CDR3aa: CASSSRLKTGILYEQYF
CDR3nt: TGTGCCAGCAGTTCCCGCCTAAAGACAGGGATACTTTACGAGCAGTACTTC

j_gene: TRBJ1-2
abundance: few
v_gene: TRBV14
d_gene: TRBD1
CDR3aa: CASSPTGAGYGYTF
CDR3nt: TGTGCCAGCAGCCCTACAGGGGCGGGGTATGGCTACACCTTC

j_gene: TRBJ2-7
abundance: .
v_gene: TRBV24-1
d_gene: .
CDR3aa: CATSDQTGLDFREQYF
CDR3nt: TGTGCCACCAGTGACCAGACGGGACTTGACTTCCGCGAGCAGTACTTC

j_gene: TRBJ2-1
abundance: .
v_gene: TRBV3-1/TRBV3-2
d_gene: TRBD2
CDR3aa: CASSQGTSDPVGQFF
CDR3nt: TGTGCCAGCAGCCAAGGGACTAGCGACCCAGTCGGGCAGTTCTTC

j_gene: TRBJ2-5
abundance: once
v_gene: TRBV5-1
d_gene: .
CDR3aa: CASSLQREETQYF
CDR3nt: TGCGCCAGCAGCTTACAAAGGGAGGAGACCCAGTACTTC

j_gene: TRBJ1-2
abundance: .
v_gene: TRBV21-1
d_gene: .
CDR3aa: CASAGTVIPPYGYTF
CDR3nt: TGTGCCAGCGCCGGGACAGTTATCCCCCCCTATGGCTACACCTTC

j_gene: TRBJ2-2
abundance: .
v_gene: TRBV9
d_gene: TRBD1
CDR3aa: CASSLGTGANTGELFF
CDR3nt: TGTGCCAGCAGCCTTGGGACAGGGGCGAACACCGGGGAGCTGTTTTTT

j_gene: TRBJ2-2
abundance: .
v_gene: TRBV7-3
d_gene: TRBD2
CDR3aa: CASSLMTSGMFGELFF
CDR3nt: TGTGCCAGCAGCTTAATGACTAGCGGGATGTTCGGGGAGCTGTTTTTT

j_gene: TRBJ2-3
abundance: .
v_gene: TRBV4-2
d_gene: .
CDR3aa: CASSQDGQEEGDTQYF
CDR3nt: TGTGCCAGCAGCCAAGATGGGCAGGAAGAGGGAGATACGCAGTATTTT

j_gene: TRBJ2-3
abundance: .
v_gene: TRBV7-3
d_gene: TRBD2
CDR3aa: CASSRAPSGRSDTQYF
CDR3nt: TGTGCCAGCAGCCGGGCCCCTAGCGGGAGATCAGATACGCAGTATTTT

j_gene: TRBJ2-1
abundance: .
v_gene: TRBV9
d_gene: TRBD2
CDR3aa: CASSVTWGGVPNEQFF
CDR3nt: TGTGCCAGCAGCGTCACATGGGGAGGGGTACCCAATGAGCAGTTCTTC

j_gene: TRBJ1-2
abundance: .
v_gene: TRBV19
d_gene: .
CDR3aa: CASSIAHSHYGYTF
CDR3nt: TGTGCCAGTAGTATAGCGCACAGCCACTATGGCTACACCTTC

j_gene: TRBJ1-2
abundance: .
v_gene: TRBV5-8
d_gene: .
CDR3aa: CASSLGQWGNYGYTF
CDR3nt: TGTGCCAGCAGCTTGGGACAGTGGGGTAACTATGGCTACACCTTC

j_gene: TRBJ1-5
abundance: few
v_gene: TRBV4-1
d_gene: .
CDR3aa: CASSFLTVNQPQHF
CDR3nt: TGCGCCAGCAGCTTCTTGACAGTTAATCAGCCCCAGCATTTT

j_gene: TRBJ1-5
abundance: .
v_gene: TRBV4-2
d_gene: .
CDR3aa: CASSQEGRDNQPQHF
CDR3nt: TGTGCCAGCAGCCAAGAAGGCAGGGATAATCAGCCCCAGCATTTT

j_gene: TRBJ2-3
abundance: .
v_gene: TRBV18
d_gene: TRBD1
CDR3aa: CASTSRTGRTDTQYF
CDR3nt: TGTGCCAGCACTTCTAGGACAGGGAGGACAGATACGCAGTATTTT

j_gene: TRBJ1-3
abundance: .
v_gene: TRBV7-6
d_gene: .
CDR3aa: CASSLEWTDHENTIYF
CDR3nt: TGTGCCAGCAGCTTAGAGTGGACAGACCATGAAAACACCATATATTTT

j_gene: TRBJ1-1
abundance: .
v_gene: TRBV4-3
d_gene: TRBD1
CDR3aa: CASSQEAGTGGTEAFF
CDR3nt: TGCGCCAGCAGCCAAGAAGCCGGGACAGGGGGCACTGAAGCTTTCTTT

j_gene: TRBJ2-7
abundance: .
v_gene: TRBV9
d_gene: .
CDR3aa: CASSVVGASEQYF
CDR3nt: TGTGCCAGCAGCGTAGTCGGAGCGAGCGAGCAGTACTTC

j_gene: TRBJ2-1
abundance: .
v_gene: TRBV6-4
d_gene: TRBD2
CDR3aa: CASSRTSGSWGDNEQFF
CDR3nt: TGTGCCAGCAGCCGGACTAGCGGGAGTTGGGGGGACAATGAGCAGTTCTTC